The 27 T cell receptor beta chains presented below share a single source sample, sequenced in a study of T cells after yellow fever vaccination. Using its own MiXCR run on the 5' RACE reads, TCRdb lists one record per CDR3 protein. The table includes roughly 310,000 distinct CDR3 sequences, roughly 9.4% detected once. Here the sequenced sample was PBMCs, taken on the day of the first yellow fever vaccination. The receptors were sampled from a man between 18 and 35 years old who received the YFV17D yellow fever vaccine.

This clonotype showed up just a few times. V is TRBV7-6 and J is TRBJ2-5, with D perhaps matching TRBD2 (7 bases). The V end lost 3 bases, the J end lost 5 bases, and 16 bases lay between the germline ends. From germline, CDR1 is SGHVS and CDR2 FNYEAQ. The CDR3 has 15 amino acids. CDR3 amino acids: CASSLFGGRLETQYF. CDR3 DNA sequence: TGTGCCAGCAGCTTGTTCGGGGGGCGCTTGGAGACCCAGTACTTC.

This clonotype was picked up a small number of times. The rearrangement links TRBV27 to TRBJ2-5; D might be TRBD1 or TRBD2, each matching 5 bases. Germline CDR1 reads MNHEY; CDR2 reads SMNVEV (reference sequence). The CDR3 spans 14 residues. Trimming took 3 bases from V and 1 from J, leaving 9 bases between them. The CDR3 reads CASSFLGPQETQYF. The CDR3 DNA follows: TGTGCCAGCAGTTTTTTGGGACCCCAAGAGACCCAGTACTTC.

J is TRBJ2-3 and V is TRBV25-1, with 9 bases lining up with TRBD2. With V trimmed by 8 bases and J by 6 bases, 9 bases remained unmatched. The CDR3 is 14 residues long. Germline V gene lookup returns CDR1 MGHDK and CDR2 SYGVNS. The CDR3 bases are TGTGCCAGCGGTTTAAGCGGGGGGTCGGATACGCAGTATTTT. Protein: CASGLSGGSDTQYF.

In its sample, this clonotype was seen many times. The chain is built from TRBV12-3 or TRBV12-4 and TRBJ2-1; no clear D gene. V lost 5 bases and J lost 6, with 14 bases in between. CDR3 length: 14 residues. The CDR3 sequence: CASSPFTPFNEQFF. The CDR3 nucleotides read TGTGCCAGCAGTCCATTTACGCCTTTCAATGAGCAGTTCTTC.

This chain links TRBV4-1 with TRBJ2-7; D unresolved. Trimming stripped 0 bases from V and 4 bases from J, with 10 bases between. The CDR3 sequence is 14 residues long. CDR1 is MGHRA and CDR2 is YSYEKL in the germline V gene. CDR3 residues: CASSQEPAQYEQYV. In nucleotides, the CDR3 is TGCGCCAGCAGCCAAGAACCGGCACAGTACGAGCAGTACGTC.

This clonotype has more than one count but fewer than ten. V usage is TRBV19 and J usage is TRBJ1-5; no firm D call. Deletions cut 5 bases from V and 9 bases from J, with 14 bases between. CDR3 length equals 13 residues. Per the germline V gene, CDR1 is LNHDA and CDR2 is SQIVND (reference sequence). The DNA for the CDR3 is TGTGCCAGTAGTCCTCCGGGTCCCGGGCCCCAGCATTTT. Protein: CASSPPGPGPQHF.

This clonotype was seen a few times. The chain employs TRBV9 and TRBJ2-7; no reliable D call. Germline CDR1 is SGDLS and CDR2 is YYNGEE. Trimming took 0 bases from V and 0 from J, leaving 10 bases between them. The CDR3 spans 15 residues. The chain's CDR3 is CASSVAAVSSYEQYF. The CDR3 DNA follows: TGTGCCAGCAGCGTAGCGGCAGTCAGCTCCTACGAGCAGTACTTC.

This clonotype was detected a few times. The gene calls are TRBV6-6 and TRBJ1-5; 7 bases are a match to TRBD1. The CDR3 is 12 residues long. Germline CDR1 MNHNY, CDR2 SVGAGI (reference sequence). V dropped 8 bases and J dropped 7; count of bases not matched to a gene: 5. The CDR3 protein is CASGRGGQPQHF. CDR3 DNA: TGTGCCAGCGGCAGGGGGGGGCAGCCCCAGCATTTT.

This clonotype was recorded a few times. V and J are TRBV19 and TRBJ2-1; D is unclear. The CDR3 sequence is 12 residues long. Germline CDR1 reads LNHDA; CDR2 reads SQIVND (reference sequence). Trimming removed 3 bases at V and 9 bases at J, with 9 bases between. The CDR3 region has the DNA TGTGCCAGTAGTATTTGGCTCCGTGAGCAGTTCTTC. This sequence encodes CASSIWLREQFF.

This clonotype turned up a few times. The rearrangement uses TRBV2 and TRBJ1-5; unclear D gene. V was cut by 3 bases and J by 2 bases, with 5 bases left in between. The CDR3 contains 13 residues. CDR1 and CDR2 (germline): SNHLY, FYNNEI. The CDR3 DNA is TGTGCCAGCAGTGATGGGGGCAATCAGCCCCAGCATTTT. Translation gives CASSDGGNQPQHF.

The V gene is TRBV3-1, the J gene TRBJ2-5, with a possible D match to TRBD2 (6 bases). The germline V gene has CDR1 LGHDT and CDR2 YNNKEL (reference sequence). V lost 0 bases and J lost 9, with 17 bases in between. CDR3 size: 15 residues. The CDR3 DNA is TGTGCCAGCAGCCAAGACCAGCGGGCGAATCCTCCCCAGTACTTC. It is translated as CASSQDQRANPPQYF.

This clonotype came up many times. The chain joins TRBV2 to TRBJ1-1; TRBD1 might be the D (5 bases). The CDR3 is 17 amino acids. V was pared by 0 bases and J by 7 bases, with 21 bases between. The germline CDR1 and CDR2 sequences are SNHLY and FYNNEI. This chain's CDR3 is CASSEAELRWGTREAFF. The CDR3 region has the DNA TGTGCCAGCAGTGAAGCGGAATTGCGTTGGGGGACGCGTGAAGCTTTCTTT. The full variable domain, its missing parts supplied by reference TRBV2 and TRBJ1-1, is EPEVTQTPSHQVTQMGQEVILRCVPISNHLYFYWYRQILGQKVEFLVSFYNNEISEKSEIFDDQFSVERPDGSNFTLKIRSTKLEDSAMYFCASSEAELRWGTREAFFGQGTRLTVV.

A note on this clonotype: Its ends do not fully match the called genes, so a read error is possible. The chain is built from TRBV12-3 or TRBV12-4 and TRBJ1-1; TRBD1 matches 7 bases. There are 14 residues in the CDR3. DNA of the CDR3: TGTGCCAGCACCCGGGACAGTTTGAACGCTGAAGCTTTCTTT. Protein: CASTRDSLNAEAFF.

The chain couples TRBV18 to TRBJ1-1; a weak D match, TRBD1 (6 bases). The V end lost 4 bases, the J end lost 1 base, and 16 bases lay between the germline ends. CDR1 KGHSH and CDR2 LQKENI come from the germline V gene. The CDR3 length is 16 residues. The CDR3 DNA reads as TGTGCCAGCTCACTGTATGCGGGGGCTGGGAACACTGAAGCTTTCTTT. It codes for CASSLYAGAGNTEAFF.

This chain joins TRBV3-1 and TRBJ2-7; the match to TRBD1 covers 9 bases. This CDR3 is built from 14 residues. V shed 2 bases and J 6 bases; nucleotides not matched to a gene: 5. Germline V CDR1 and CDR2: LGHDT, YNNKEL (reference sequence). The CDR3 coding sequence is TGTGCCAGCAGCCAAAACACAGGGGGCGGCGAGCAGTACTTC. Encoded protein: CASSQNTGGGEQYF.

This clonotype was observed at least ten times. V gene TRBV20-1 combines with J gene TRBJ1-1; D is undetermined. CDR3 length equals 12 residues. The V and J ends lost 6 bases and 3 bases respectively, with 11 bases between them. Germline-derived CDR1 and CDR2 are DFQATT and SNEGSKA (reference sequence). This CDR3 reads CSAPGSYTEAFF. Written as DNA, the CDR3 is TGCAGTGCGCCCGGGAGCTACACTGAAGCTTTCTTT.

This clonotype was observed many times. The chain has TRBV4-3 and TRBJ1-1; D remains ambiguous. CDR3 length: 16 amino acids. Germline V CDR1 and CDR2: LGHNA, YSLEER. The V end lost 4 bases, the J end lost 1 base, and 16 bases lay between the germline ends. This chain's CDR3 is CASSLSPEGRNTEAFF. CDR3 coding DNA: TGCGCCAGCAGCCTGAGCCCAGAGGGTCGGAACACTGAAGCTTTCTTT.

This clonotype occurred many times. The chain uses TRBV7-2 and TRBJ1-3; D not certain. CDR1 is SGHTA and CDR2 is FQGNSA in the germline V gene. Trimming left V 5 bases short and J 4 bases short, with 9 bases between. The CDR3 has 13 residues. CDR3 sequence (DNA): TGTGCCAGCAGCCCCGGTGGCGGAAACACCATATATTTT. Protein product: CASSPGGGNTIYF.

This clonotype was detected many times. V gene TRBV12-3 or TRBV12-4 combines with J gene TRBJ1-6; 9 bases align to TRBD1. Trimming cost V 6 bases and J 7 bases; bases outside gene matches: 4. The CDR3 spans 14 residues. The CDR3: CASSPDRGNSPLHF. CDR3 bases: TGTGCCAGCAGCCCGGACAGGGGAAATTCACCCCTCCACTTT.

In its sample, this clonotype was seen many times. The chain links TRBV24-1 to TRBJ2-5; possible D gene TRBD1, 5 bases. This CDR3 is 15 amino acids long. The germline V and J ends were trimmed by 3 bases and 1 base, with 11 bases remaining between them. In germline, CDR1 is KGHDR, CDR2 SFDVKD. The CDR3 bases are TGTGCCACCAGTGATGACACCAGGGTCCAAGAGACCCAGTACTTC. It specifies CATSDDTRVQETQYF.

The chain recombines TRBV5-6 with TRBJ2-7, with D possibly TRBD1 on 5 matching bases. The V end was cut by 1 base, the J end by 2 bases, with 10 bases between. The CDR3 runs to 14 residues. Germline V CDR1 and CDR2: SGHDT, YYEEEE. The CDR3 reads CASSLYKGAYEQYF. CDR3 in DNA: TGTGCCAGCAGCTTGTACAAAGGGGCCTACGAGCAGTACTTC. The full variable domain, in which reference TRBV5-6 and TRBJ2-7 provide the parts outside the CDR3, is DAGVTQSPTHLIKTRGQQVTLRCSPKSGHDTVSWYQQALGQGPQFIFQYYEEEERQRGNFPDRFSGHQFPNYSSELNVNALLLGDSALYLCASSLYKGAYEQYFGPGTRLTVT.

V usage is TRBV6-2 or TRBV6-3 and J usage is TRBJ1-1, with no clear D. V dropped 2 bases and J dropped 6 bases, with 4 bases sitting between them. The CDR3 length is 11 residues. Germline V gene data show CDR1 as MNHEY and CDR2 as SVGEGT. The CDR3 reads CASSYDPEAFF. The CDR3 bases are TGTGCCAGCAGTTACGACCCTGAAGCTTTCTTT.

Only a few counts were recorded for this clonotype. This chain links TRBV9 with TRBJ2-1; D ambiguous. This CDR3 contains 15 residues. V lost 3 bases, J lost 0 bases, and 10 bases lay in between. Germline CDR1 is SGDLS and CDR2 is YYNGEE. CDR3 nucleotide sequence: TGTGCCAGCAGCGCCGGCGGAAGCTCCTACAATGAGCAGTTCTTC. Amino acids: CASSAGGSSYNEQFF.

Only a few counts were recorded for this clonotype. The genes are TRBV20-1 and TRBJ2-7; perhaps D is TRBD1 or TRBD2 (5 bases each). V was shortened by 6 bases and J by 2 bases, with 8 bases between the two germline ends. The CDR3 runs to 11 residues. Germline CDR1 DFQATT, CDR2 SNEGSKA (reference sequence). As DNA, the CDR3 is TGCAGTGCGCAGGGACCCTACGAGCAGTACGTC. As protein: CSAQGPYEQYV.

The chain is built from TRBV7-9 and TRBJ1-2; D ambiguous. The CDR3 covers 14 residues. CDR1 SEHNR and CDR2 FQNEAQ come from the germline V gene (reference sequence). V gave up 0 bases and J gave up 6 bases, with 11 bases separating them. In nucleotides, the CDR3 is TGTGCCAGCAGCTTAGCGGATCCGGAGGATGGCTACACCTTC. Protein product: CASSLADPEDGYTF.

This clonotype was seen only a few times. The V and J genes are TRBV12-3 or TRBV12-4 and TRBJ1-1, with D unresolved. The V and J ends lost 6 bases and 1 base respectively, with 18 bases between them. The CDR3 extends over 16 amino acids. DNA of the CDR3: TGTGCCAGCAGGGCCGGCATTCACCGGGGGAACACTGAAGCTTTCTTT. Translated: CASRAGIHRGNTEAFF.

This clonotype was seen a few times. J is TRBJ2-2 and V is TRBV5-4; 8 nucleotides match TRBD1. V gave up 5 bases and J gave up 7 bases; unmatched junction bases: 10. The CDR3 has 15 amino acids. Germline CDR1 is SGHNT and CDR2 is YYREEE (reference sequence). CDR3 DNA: TGTGCCAGCAGTTACGGGACAGGAAAAGGCGGGGAGCTGTTTTTT. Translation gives CASSYGTGKGGELFF.